The next 3 T cell receptor beta chains were all read from a single sample in a study of a mutant IDH1 vaccine in newly diagnosed glioma. Time point described: baseline, week 1 (first vaccination visit). Treatment indicated: pre-vaccination baseline after standard-of-care therapy. Sequencing was performed with immunoSEQ multiplex PCR; in TCRdb, only in-frame clones are kept and a portion is missing. The sample records approximately 36,000 clones, around four fifths being singletons. The input for sequencing was PBMCs, taken from a glioma patient treated with radiotherapy, temozolomide or both. All receptors derive from a man aged 40-49 years with glioma. Some clones in this sample may be carry-over from other donors' samples.

The chain combines TRBV5-5 with TRBJ2-7; D might be TRBD1 or TRBD2, each matching 5 bases. CDR1 SGHKS and CDR2 YYEKEE come from the germline V gene (reference sequence). The CDR3 sequence is 13 residues long. Trimming removed 4 bases from V and 6 bases from J, with 14 bases in between. This CDR3 reads CASSPVAGAEQYF. Written as DNA, the CDR3 is TGTGCCAGCAGCCCGGTCGCCGGGGCCGAGCAGTACTTC.

There are a few counts of this clone. V usage is TRBV6-1 and J usage is TRBJ1-6; D not resolved. The CDR3 runs 12 residues. Germline V CDR1 and CDR2: MNHNS, SASEGT. The V and J ends lost 2 bases and 4 bases respectively, with 0 bases between them. The CDR3 reads CASSEYNSPLHF. The CDR3, as DNA: TGTGCCAGCAGTGAATATAATTCACCCCTCCACTTT.

A few counts support this clone. The chain links TRBV5-5 to TRBJ1-2, with a possible D match to TRBD1 (5 bases). This CDR3 region has 12 residues. Germline CDR1 and CDR2: SGHKS and YYEKEE (reference sequence). V was pared by 3 bases and J by 11 bases, with 14 bases between. Written as DNA, the CDR3 is TGTGCCAGCAGCTCCACCGGGACTACTTACACCTTC. The encoded protein is CASSSTGTTYTF.